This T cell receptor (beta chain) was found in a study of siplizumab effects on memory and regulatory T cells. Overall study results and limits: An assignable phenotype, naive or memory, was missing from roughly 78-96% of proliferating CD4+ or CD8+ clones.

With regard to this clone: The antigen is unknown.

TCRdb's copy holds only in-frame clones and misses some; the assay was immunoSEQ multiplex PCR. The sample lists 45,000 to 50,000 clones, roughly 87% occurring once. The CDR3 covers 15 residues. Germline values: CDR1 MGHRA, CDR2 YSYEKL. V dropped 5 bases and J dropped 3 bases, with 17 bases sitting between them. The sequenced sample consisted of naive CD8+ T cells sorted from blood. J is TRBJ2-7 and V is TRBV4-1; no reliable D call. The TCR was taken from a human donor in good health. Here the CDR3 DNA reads TGCGCCAGCAGCTCGGACGGAAGATCCCACTACGAGCAGTACTTC. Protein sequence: CASSSDGRSHYEQYF.